The 27 T cell receptor beta chains given below trace back to one sample, sequenced in a study of Ad26.COV2.S vaccination and SARS-CoV-2 variants. Here immunoSEQ multiplex PCR was the method, and the copy in TCRdb shows in-frame clones only, minus some. The repertoire holds some 300,000 clones, roughly 80% seen once, with 2.1% in the top ten. The treatment denotes: some 19 received Ad26.COV2.S at low or high dose, single or two shots; roughly five received placebo; per-sample allocation not given. Day 63 following the first vaccine or placebo injection was when the samples were taken. Sample: peripheral blood, taken in a trial of Ad26.COV2.S vaccine versus placebo. The receptors come from a person aged 18-60 years who received the Ad26.COV2.S COVID-19 vaccine or a placebo.

The genes are TRBV7-2 and TRBJ2-3; 15 bases fit TRBD2. Germline CDR1 SGHTA, CDR2 FQGNSA. The CDR3 has 17 residues. Germline trimming cut 4 bases from V and 6 bases from J; bases unmatched to any gene: 8. The CDR3 spells CASSWTSGGANSDTQYF. CDR3 coding DNA: TGTGCCAGCAGCTGGACTAGCGGGGGGGCTAATTCCGATACGCAGTATTTT.

This clone showed up just a few times. The rearrangement links TRBV6-6 to TRBJ2-7; maybe TRBD1 (6 bases). This CDR3 is 16 amino acids long. Looked up from germline, CDR1 is MNHNY and CDR2 is SVGAGI (reference sequence). V was clipped by 5 bases and J by 0 bases, with 17 bases between them. The CDR3: CASSPTGSRSSYEQYF. The CDR3 coding sequence is TGTGCCAGCAGTCCAACAGGGTCAAGGAGCTCCTACGAGCAGTACTTC.

In nucleotides, the CDR3 is TGTGCCAGCAGCCAACAGATCTCCTACAATGAGCAGTTCTTC. Protein product: CASSQQISYNEQFF. The V call is TRBV7-2, the J call TRBJ2-1; no clear D. This CDR3 has 14 residues. Germline assignment: CDR1 SGHTA and CDR2 FQGNSA. V shed 5 bases and J shed 0 bases, with 8 bases lying between them. The variable domain in full, with the rest retrieved from reference TRBV7-2 and TRBJ2-1, is GAGVSQSPSNKVTEKGKDVELRCDPISGHTALYWYRQSLGQGLEFLIYFQGNSAPDKSGLPSDRFSAERTGGSVSTLTIQRTQQEDSAVYLCASSQQISYNEQFFGPGTRLTVL.

The chain is built from TRBV18 and TRBJ1-1; D call uncertain. V dropped 2 bases and J dropped 3 bases, with 7 bases sitting between them. In germline, CDR1 is KGHSH, CDR2 LQKENI. This CDR3 has 13 residues. CDR3 residues: CASSPKVDTEAFF. The DNA for the CDR3 is TGTGCCAGCTCACCAAAAGTGGACACTGAAGCTTTCTTT. The whole variable domain, remainder taken from reference TRBV18 and TRBJ1-1, is NAGVMQNPRHLVRRRGQEARLRCSPMKGHSHVYWYRQLPEEGLKFMVYLQKENIIDESGMPKERFSAEFPKEGPSILRIQQVVRGDSAAYFCASSPKVDTEAFFGQGTRLTVV.

The chain joins TRBV28 to TRBJ2-3; a possible D gene is TRBD1 (5 bases). This CDR3 has 15 residues. V dropped 1 base and J dropped 1 base, with 9 bases sitting between them. From germline, CDR1 is MDHEN and CDR2 SYDVKM. CDR3 nucleotides: TGTGCCAGCAGTTTATCCAGGGCTGGCACAGATACGCAGTATTTT. Its protein is CASSLSRAGTDTQYF.

The gene calls are TRBV3-1 (or the pseudogene TRBV3-2) and TRBJ2-7; no clear D gene. Germline values: CDR1 LGHDT, CDR2 YNNKEL (reference sequence). The germline V and J ends were trimmed by 4 bases and 3 bases, with 16 bases remaining between them. CDR3 size: 15 residues. CDR3 in DNA: TGTGCCAGCAGCCCGGCGAGCAGTTCCTACTACGAGCAGTACTTC. Its protein is CASSPASSSYYEQYF.

The CDR3 DNA follows: TGTGCCAGCAGTGTTGAGACAGGAAATTCACCCCTCCACTTT. This sequence encodes CASSVETGNSPLHF. This chain connects TRBV2 to TRBJ1-6, with D tentatively TRBD1 (6 bases). The V end lost 4 bases, the J end lost 7 bases, and 11 bases lay between the germline ends. The germline gives CDR1 SNHLY, CDR2 FYNNEI. CDR3 length equals 14 residues.

The V call is TRBV7-2, the J call TRBJ2-4; the match to TRBD1 covers 9 bases. The V and J ends lost 5 bases and 5 bases, in that order; junction bases with no gene match: 4. CDR3 length equals 14 residues. In germline, CDR1 is SGHTA, CDR2 FQGNSA. CDR3 in DNA: TGTGCCAGCAGCCAATGGACAGGGGAAAACATTCAGTACTTC. Translated, it gives CASSQWTGENIQYF.

The rearrangement uses TRBV4-1 and TRBJ2-1, with D hard to call. The CDR3 totals 15 residues. Trimming stripped 0 bases from V and 9 bases from J, with 15 bases between. In germline, CDR1 is MGHRA, CDR2 YSYEKL. This CDR3 reads CASSQDRSGSGEQFF. In DNA, the CDR3 is TGCGCCAGCAGCCAAGATAGGTCGGGTAGTGGTGAGCAGTTCTTC.

This chain connects TRBV7-3 to TRBJ2-1; weak D call: TRBD2 (5 bases). Trimming took 4 bases from V and 9 from J, leaving 10 bases between them. The germline V gene has CDR1 SGHTA and CDR2 FQGTGA. The CDR3 spans 12 residues. The CDR3 is CASSSPGGEQFF. The DNA of the CDR3 is TGTGCCAGCAGCTCACCAGGAGGTGAGCAGTTCTTC.

The chain is built from TRBV5-4 and TRBJ2-3, with D possibly TRBD2 on 6 matching bases. V dropped 2 bases and J dropped 0 bases, with 10 bases sitting between them. This CDR3 is built from 15 residues. Germline V gene sequence: CDR1 SGHNT, CDR2 YYREEE (reference sequence). The CDR3 sequence is CASSLGGVSTDTQYF. CDR3 sequence (DNA): TGTGCCAGCAGCTTAGGAGGGGTTAGCACAGATACGCAGTATTTT.

The V gene is TRBV11-3, the J gene TRBJ2-2; D gene unclear. The V and J ends lost 2 bases and 3 bases respectively, with 10 bases between them. Germline V gene data show CDR1 as SGHNT and CDR2 as YENEEA. The CDR3 has 15 residues. DNA of the CDR3: TGTGCCAGCAGCTTAAGAGAAGGGTACACCGGGGAGCTGTTTTTT. It is translated as CASSLREGYTGELFF.

The rearrangement links TRBV27 to TRBJ2-1; no clear D gene. CDR1 is MNHEY and CDR2 is SMNVEV in the germline V gene (reference sequence). CDR3 length: 12 amino acids. The ends were cut back, 4 bases at V and 8 bases at J, with 9 bases in the middle. The CDR3 DNA sequence: TGTGCCAGCAGTTCCCAACCATATGAGCAGTTCTTC. Translation gives CASSSQPYEQFF.

The chain employs TRBV19 and TRBJ1-1; 7 positions agree with TRBD1. Germline CDR1 and CDR2: LNHDA and SQIVND (reference sequence). V shed 7 bases and J 2 bases; nucleotides not matched to a gene: 13. This CDR3 comprises 16 residues. The CDR3 loop is CASNPDRASLNTEAFF. The CDR3, as DNA: TGTGCCAGTAACCCCGACAGGGCCTCACTTAACACTGAAGCTTTCTTT.

This chain uses TRBV4-1 with TRBJ1-6, with 10 bases lining up with TRBD1. Germline V gene lookup returns CDR1 MGHRA and CDR2 YSYEKL. The CDR3 length is 15 residues. The J segment lost 9 bases and the V segment lost 2 bases, leaving 4 bases of the junction unmatched. The CDR3 DNA reads TGCGCCAGCAGCCAATCGGGACAGGGGAGTTCACCCCTCCACTTT. Its protein product is CASSQSGQGSSPLHF.

The chain has TRBV5-1 and TRBJ1-2, with 7 bases aligning to TRBD1. Trimming took 5 bases from V and 8 from J; bases not matched to a gene: 9. The CDR3 length is 13 residues. Germline V gene lookup returns CDR1 SGHRS and CDR2 YFSETQ. The CDR3 nucleotides are TGCGCCAGCAGTTATACAGGGGCTCACGGCTACACCTTC. Translated: CASSYTGAHGYTF.

CDR3: CASSLYSGRTEAFF. CDR3 DNA: TGTGCCAGCAGCTTATACTCAGGGCGGACTGAAGCTTTCTTT. J is TRBJ1-1 and V is TRBV11-3; possibly TRBD1 for D (5 bases). The germline CDR1 and CDR2 sequences are SGHNT and YENEEA. Trimming took 2 bases from V and 5 from J, leaving 12 bases between them. CDR3 length: 14 amino acids.

Here the CDR3 reads CASSRQGGFAGNTIYF. CDR3 nucleotides: TGTGCCAGCAGCCGACAAGGGGGCTTTGCTGGAAACACCATATATTTT. The chain employs TRBV3-1 (or the pseudogene TRBV3-2) and TRBJ1-3; 7 nucleotides agree with TRBD1. The CDR3 sequence is 16 residues long. Trimming removed 4 bases from V and 2 bases from J; junction bases left unmatched: 8. Germline loops: CDR1 LGHDT, CDR2 YNNKEL (reference sequence).

This chain links TRBV29-1 with TRBJ2-1; possibly TRBD1 or TRBD2 for D (6 bases each). The CDR3 loop spans 14 amino acids. The germline CDR1 and CDR2 sequences are SQVTM and ANQGSEA. V gave up 2 bases and J gave up 8 bases, with 16 bases separating them. Written as DNA, the CDR3 is TGCAGCGTTGAATACCCTCCGGGGGCGGATGAGCAGTTCTTC. It translates to CSVEYPPGADEQFF.

This chain joins TRBV10-3 and TRBJ1-6; D is unclear. The CDR3 is 12 amino acids. Germline-derived CDR1 and CDR2 are ENHRY and SYGVKD. The V end was cut by 4 bases, the J end by 5 bases, with 3 bases between. DNA of the CDR3: TGTGCCATCAGTGTTGATAATTCACCCCTCCACTTT. This translates into CAISVDNSPLHF.

The V and J genes are TRBV5-6 and TRBJ2-5; D gene unclear. V was cut by 1 base and J by 5 bases, with 9 bases left in between. The CDR3 has 13 residues. Germline CDR1 is SGHDT and CDR2 is YYEEEE. As DNA, the CDR3 is TGTGCCAGCAGCTTGCTTAGCCGGGAGACCCAGTACTTC. Its protein product is CASSLLSRETQYF.

V is TRBV7-9 and J is TRBJ2-2, with TRBD2 identical over 9 bases. The J segment lost 5 bases and the V segment lost 5 bases, leaving 6 bases of the junction unmatched. Germline V gene data show CDR1 as SEHNR and CDR2 as FQNEAQ (reference sequence). This CDR3 has 15 residues. CDR3 sequence: CASSLRGLATGELFF. The CDR3 DNA reads as TGTGCCAGCAGCCTGCGAGGACTAGCGACCGGGGAGCTGTTTTTT.

The chain is built from TRBV2 and TRBJ2-5, with D maybe TRBD1 (5 bases). Trimming took 1 base from V and 1 from J, leaving 10 bases between them. The CDR3 extends over 15 amino acids. Germline V gene lookup returns CDR1 SNHLY and CDR2 FYNNEI. CDR3 coding DNA: TGTGCCAGCAGTGAAGGGGGCAGGACCCAAGAGACCCAGTACTTC. Protein product: CASSEGGRTQETQYF. The whole variable domain, filled in from reference TRBV2 and TRBJ2-5, reads EPEVTQTPSHQVTQMGQEVILRCVPISNHLYFYWYRQILGQKVEFLVSFYNNEISEKSEIFDDQFSVERPDGSNFTLKIRSTKLEDSAMYFCASSEGGRTQETQYFGPGTRLLVL.

The rearrangement uses TRBV19 and TRBJ2-3; D is unclear. CDR1 and CDR2 (germline): LNHDA, SQIVND (reference sequence). This CDR3 region has 15 residues. The V gene lost 5 bases and the J gene lost 2 bases, with 14 bases spanning the gap. The CDR3: CASSPRALPTDTQYF. CDR3 nucleotide sequence: TGTGCCAGTAGTCCTCGGGCCCTTCCCACAGATACGCAGTATTTT. Full variable domain (rest looked up from reference TRBV19 and TRBJ2-3): DGGITQSPKYLFRKEGQNVTLSCEQNLNHDAMYWYRQDPGQGLRLIYYSQIVNDFQKGDIAEGYSVSREKKESFPLTVTSAQKNPTAFYLCASSPRALPTDTQYFGPGTRLTVL.

This clone was observed a single time. J is TRBJ1-1 and V is TRBV5-1; D gene ambiguous. CDR1 and CDR2 from the germline V gene are SGHRS and YFSETQ. This CDR3 region has 14 residues. The V end lost 4 bases, the J end lost 3 bases, and 13 bases lay between the germline ends. This CDR3 is CASSLRTEDTEAFF. For the CDR3, the DNA is TGCGCCAGCAGCCTACGGACTGAAGACACTGAAGCTTTCTTT.

The J gene is TRBJ2-4, the V gene TRBV2; either TRBD1 or TRBD2 may fit D (6 bases each). CDR3 size: 13 residues. V was cut by 7 bases and J by 6 bases, with 13 bases left in between. The germline V gene has CDR1 SNHLY and CDR2 FYNNEI. CDR3 bases: TGTGCCAGCATTGAGGAGGGGGGAAACATTCAGTACTTC. This translates into CASIEEGGNIQYF.

The CDR3 DNA reads TGCGCCAGCAGCCAAGCACGAGGGCAGGACTATGGCTACACCTTC. Amino acid sequence: CASSQARGQDYGYTF. The rearrangement links TRBV4-1 to TRBJ1-2; D gene ambiguous. The V end lost 1 base, the J end lost 3 bases, and 12 bases lay between the germline ends. The CDR3 contains 15 residues. Per the germline V gene, CDR1 is MGHRA and CDR2 is YSYEKL.